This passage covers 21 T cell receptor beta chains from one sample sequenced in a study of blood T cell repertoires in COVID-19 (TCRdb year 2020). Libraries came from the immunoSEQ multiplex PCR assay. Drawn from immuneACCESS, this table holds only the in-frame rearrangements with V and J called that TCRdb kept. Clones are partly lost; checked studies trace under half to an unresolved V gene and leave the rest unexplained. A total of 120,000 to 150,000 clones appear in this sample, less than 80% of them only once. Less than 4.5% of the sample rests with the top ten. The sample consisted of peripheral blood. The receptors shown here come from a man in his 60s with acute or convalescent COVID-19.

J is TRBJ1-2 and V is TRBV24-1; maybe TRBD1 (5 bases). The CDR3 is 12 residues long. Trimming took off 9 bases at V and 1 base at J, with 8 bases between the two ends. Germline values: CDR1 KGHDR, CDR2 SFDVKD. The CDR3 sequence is CATAGVNYGYTF. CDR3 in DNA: TGTGCCACCGCGGGGGTTAACTATGGCTACACCTTC.

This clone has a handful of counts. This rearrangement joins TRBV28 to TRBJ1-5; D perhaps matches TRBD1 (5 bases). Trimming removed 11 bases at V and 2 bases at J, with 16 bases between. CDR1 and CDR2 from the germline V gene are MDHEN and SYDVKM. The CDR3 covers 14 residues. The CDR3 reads CAPPAGACNQPQHF. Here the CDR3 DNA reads TGTGCCCCGCCGGCTGGGGCCTGCAATCAGCCCCAGCATTTT.

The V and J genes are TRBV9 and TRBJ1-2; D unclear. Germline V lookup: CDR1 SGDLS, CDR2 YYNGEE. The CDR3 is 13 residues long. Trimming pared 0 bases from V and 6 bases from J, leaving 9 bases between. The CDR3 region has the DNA TGTGCCAGCAGCGTAGCCCCAGAAGATGGCTACACCTTC. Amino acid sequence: CASSVAPEDGYTF.

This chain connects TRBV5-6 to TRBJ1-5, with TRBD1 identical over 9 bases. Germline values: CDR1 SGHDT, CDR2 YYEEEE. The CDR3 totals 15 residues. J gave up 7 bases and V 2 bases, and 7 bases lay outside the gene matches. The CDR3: CASSFGTGTRQPQHF. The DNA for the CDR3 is TGTGCCAGCAGCTTCGGGACAGGGACTCGGCAGCCCCAGCATTTT.

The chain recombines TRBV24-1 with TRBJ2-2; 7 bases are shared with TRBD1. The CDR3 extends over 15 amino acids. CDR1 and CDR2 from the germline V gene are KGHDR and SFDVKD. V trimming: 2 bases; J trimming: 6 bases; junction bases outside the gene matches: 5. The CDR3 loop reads CATSDWDRGPGELFF. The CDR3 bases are TGTGCCACCAGTGATTGGGACAGAGGTCCCGGGGAGCTGTTTTTT.

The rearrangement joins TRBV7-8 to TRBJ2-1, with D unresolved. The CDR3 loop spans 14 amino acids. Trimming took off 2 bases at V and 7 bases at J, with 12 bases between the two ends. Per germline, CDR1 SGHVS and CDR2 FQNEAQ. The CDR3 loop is CASSLLQYTNEQFF. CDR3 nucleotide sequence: TGTGCCAGCAGCTTATTACAGTACACAAATGAGCAGTTCTTC.

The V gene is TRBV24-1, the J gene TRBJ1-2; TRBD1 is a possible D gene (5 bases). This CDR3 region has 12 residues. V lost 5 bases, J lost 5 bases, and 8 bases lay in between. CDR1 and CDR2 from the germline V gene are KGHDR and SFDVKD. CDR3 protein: CATSGGGYGYTF. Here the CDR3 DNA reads TGTGCCACCAGTGGTGGGGGGTATGGCTACACCTTC.

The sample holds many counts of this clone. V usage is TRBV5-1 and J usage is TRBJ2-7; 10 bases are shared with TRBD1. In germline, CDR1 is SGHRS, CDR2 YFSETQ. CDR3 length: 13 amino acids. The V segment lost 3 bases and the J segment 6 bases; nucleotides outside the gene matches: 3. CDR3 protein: CASSYDRGREQYF. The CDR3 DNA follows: TGCGCCAGCAGCTACGACAGGGGGCGCGAGCAGTACTTC. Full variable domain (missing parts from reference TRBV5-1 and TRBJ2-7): KAGVTQTPRYLIKTRGQQVTLSCSPISGHRSVSWYQQTPGQGLQFLFEYFSETQRNKGNFPGRFSGRQFSNSRSEMNVSTLELGDSALYLCASSYDRGREQYFGPGTRLTVT.

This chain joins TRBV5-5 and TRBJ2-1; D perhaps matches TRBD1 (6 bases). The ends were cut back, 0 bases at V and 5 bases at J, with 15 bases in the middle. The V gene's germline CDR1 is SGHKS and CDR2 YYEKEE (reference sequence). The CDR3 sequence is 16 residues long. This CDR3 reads CASSLGGPGDHNEQFF. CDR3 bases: TGTGCCAGCAGCTTGGGCGGGCCAGGGGACCACAATGAGCAGTTCTTC.

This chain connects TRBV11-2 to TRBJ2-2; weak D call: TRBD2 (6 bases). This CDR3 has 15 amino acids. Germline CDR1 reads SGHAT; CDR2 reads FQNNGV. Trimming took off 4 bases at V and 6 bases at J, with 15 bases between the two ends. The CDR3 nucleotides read TGTGCCAGCAGCTGGCGAGGCGGACTATCCGGGGAGCTGTTTTTT. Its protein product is CASSWRGGLSGELFF.

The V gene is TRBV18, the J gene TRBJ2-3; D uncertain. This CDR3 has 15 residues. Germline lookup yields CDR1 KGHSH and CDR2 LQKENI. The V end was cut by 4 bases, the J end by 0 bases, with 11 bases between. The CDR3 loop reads CASSLTERSTDTQYF. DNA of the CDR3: TGTGCCAGCTCACTGACGGAGAGGAGCACAGATACGCAGTATTTT.

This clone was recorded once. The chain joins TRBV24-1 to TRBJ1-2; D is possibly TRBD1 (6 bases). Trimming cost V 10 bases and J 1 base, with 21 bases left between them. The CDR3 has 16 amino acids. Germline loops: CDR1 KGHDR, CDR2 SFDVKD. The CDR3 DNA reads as TGTGCCACGAGGGGGACCGGCAATAACGATAACTATGGCTACACCTTC. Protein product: CATRGTGNNDNYGYTF.

CDR3 bases: TGTGCCAGTATACCACGCGGGCGCTACAATGAGCAGTTCTTC. This gives the protein CASIPRGRYNEQFF. The rearrangement joins TRBV28 to TRBJ2-1, with D perhaps matching TRBD2 (5 bases). Between the trimmed V and J ends, which lost 9 bases and 3 bases, there was a span of 15 bases. In germline, CDR1 is MDHEN, CDR2 SYDVKM. The CDR3 has 14 amino acids.

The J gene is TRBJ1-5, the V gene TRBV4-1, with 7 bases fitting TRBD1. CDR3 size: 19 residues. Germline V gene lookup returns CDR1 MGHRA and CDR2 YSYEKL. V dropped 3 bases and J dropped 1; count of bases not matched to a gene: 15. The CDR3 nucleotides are TGCGCCAGCAGCCAGGCGGCCGGGACAGTAGGTTGGAGCAATCAGCCCCAGCATTTT. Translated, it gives CASSQAAGTVGWSNQPQHF.

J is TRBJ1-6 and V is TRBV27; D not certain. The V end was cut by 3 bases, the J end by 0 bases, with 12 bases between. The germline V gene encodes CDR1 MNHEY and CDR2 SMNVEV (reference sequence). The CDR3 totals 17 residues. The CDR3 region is CASSFRSLSSYNSPLHF. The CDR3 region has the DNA TGTGCCAGCAGTTTTCGGTCACTGAGCTCCTATAATTCACCCCTCCACTTT.

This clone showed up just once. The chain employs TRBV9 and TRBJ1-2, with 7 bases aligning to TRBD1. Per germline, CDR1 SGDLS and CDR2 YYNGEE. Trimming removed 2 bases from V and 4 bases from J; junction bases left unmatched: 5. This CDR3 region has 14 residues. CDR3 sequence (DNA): TGTGCCAGCAGCGTTGGCAGACAGGGCTATGGCTACACCTTC. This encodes CASSVGRQGYGYTF.

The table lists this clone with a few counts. As DNA, the CDR3 is TGCAGCGTTGAACTCGGGACTAGCGGGAGAGTGAAGCAGTACTTC. Translated, it gives CSVELGTSGRVKQYF. The J gene is TRBJ2-7, the V gene TRBV29-1; 14 bases map to TRBD2. Germline V gene data show CDR1 as SQVTM and CDR2 as ANQGSEA. There are 15 residues in the CDR3. V was pared by 2 bases and J by 8 bases, with 8 bases of the junction left unmatched.

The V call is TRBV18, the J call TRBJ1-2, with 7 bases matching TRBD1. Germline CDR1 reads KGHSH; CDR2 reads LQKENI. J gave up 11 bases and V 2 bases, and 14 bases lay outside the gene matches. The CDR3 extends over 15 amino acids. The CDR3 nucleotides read TGTGCCAGCTCACCAGGGACCGGACAGGTCCTCAGGTACACCTTC. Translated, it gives CASSPGTGQVLRYTF.

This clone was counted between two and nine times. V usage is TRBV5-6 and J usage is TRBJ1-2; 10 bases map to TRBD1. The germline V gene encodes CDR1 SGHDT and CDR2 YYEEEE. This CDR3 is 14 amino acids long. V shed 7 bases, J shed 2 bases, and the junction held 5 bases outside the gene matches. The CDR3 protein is CASLPGQGNYGYTF. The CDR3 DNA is TGTGCCAGCTTGCCGGGACAGGGGAACTATGGCTACACCTTC.

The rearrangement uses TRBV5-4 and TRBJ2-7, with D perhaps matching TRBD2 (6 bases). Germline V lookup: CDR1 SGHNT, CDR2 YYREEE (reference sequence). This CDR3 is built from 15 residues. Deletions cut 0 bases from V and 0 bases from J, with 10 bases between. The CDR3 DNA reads TGTGCCAGCAGCTTGGGTGCGGGATCCTCCTACGAGCAGTACTTC. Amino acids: CASSLGAGSSYEQYF. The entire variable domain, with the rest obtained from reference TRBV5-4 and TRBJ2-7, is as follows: ETGVTQSPTHLIKTRGQQVTLRCSSQSGHNTVSWYQQALGQGPQFIFQYYREEENGRGNFPPRFSGLQFPNYSSELNVNALELDDSALYLCASSLGAGSSYEQYFGPGTRLTVT.

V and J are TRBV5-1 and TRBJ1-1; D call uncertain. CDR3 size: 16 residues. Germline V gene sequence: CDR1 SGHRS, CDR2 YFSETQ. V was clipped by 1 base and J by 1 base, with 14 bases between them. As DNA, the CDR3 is TGCGCCAGCAGCTTGTTTCAGGCAGCGGGGAACACTGAAGCTTTCTTT. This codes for CASSLFQAAGNTEAFF.